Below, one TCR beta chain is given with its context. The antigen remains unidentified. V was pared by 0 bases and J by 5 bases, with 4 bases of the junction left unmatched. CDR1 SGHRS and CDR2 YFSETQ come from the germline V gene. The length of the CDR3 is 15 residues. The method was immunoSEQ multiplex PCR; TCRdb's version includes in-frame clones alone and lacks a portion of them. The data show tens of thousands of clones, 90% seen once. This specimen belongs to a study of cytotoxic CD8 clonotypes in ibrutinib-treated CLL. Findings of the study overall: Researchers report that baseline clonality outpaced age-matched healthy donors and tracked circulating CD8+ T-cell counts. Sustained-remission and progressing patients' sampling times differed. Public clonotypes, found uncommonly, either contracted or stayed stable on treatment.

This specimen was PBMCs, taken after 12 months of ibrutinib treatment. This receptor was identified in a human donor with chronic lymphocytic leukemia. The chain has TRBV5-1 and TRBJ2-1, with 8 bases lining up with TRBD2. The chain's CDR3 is CASSLVTSGNNEQFF. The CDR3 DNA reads TGCGCCAGCAGCTTGGTTACTAGCGGTAACAATGAGCAGTTCTTC.